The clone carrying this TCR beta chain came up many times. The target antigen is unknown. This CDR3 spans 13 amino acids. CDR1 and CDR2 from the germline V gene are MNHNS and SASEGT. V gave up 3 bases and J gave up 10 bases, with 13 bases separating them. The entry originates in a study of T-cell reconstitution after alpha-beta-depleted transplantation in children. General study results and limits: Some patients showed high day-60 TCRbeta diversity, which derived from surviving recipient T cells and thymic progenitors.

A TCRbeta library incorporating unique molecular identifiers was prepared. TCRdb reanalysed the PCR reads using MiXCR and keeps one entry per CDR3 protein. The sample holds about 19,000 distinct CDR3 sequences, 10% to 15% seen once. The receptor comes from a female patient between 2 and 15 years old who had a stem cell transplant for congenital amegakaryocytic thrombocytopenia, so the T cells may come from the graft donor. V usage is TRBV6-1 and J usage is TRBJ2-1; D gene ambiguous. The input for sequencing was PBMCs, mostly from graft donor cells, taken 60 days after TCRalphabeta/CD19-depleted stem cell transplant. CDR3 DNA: TGTGCCAGCAGTGATTCGGACCCGAGGGAGCAGTTCTTC. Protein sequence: CASSDSDPREQFF.